These 26 T cell receptor beta chains came from one sample sequenced in a study of CD8 T cells in ankylosing spondylitis. Study-wide points: A TCR beta motif made of 7 to 9 highly homologous variants seemed typical of ankylosing spondylitis blood.

These receptors' targets are unknown. TCRdb independently ran MiXCR on the 5' RACE reads; one entry per CDR3 protein. This table has about 750,000 distinct CDR3 sequences, roughly 19% appearing once. Sequencing was performed on blood, either unsorted or a sorted T cell fraction (not recorded which). The receptors shown here come from a male donor with ankylosing spondylitis.

The V call is TRBV29-1, the J call TRBJ2-1, with 7 positions matching TRBD2. With 7 bases clipped from V and 4 bases from J, the junction kept 10 bases outside the gene matches. The CDR3 has 14 residues. The germline CDR1 and CDR2 sequences are SQVTM and ANQGSEA. The chain's CDR3 is CSAVGGRSYNEQFF. For the CDR3, the DNA is TGCAGCGCAGTTGGCGGGAGATCGTACAATGAGCAGTTCTTC.

The V gene is TRBV7-3, the J gene TRBJ2-3; D is undetermined. This CDR3 comprises 14 residues. V was clipped by 5 bases and J by 5 bases, with 14 bases between them. The germline CDR1 and CDR2 sequences are SGHTA and FQGTGA. The CDR3 spells CASSGDSPGDTQYF. The CDR3 bases are TGTGCCAGCAGCGGGGATTCGCCTGGAGATACGCAGTATTTT.

The chain employs TRBV20-1 and TRBJ2-7; D perhaps matches TRBD1 (6 bases). CDR3 length: 13 amino acids. Germline loops: CDR1 DFQATT, CDR2 SNEGSKA (reference sequence). Trimming removed 5 bases at V and 3 bases at J, with 14 bases between. The CDR3 here is CSASLRDNYEQYF. CDR3 sequence (DNA): TGCAGTGCTTCCCTCCGGGACAACTACGAGCAGTACTTC.

The chain links TRBV5-1 to TRBJ2-3, with 7 nucleotides matching TRBD1. V shed 5 bases and J 2 bases; nucleotides not matched to a gene: 5. The CDR3 is made up of 14 amino acids. CDR1 is SGHRS, CDR2 YFSETQ, per germline. CDR3 region: CASSPGTDTDTQYF. The CDR3, as DNA: TGCGCCAGCAGTCCCGGGACAGACACAGATACGCAGTATTTT.

This clonotype has a handful of counts. The J gene is TRBJ2-7, the V gene TRBV12-3 or TRBV12-4; D might be TRBD2 (6 bases). The V end was cut by 7 bases, the J end by 7 bases, with 14 bases between. The CDR3 is 12 amino acids. The CDR3 DNA reads TGTGCCAGCAAGGAGGGTAGCGGAGAGCAGTACTTC. Translated, it gives CASKEGSGEQYF.

This clonotype was counted only a few times. The chain employs TRBV5-1 and TRBJ1-2; unclear D gene. Trimming shortened V by 4 bases and J by 3 bases, and 7 bases separated the two germline ends. CDR1 and CDR2 (germline): SGHRS, YFSETQ. This CDR3 is built from 12 residues. The CDR3 loop reads CASSPQDYGYTF. The CDR3 DNA reads as TGCGCCAGCAGCCCGCAAGACTATGGCTACACCTTC.

Regarding this clonotype: A read error may account for a junction end that differs from germline. Written as DNA, the CDR3 is TGTACCAGCAGTCACCGGGACAGGGGCTACGAGCAGTACTTC. Translated: CTSSHRDRGYEQYF. V usage is TRBV12-3 or TRBV12-4 and J usage is TRBJ2-7, with TRBD1 matching 10 bases. CDR3 size: 14 residues.

This chain joins TRBV18 and TRBJ1-3; 7 bases fit TRBD1. The germline V gene encodes CDR1 KGHSH and CDR2 LQKENI. The CDR3 spans 15 residues. With 3 bases clipped from V and 0 bases from J, the junction kept 2 bases outside the gene matches. The CDR3 coding sequence is TGTGCCAGCTCACCGGGACAGCTCTCTGGAAACACCATATATTTT. This translates into CASSPGQLSGNTIYF.

This clonotype was observed a handful of times. V and J are TRBV7-8 and TRBJ2-5, with 8 bases identical to TRBD2. In germline, CDR1 is SGHVS, CDR2 FQNEAQ. This CDR3 has 19 residues. V trimming: 0 bases; J trimming: 2 bases; junction bases outside the gene matches: 14. CDR3 protein: CASSLARGAGARPQETQYF. The CDR3 bases are TGTGCCAGCAGCTTAGCGAGGGGAGCGGGGGCCCGACCTCAAGAGACCCAGTACTTC.

The rearrangement uses TRBV15 and TRBJ2-7; 8 nucleotides align to TRBD1. V lost 1 base to trimming and J lost 3 bases; unmatched junction nucleotides: 8. The CDR3 has 16 amino acids. The germline V gene encodes CDR1 LNHNV and CDR2 YYDKDF (reference sequence). The CDR3 sequence is CATSRVWAGGIYEQYF. The DNA of the CDR3 is TGTGCCACCAGCAGAGTCTGGGCAGGGGGCATCTACGAGCAGTACTTC.

This clonotype was found a few times. The chain is built from TRBV7-9 and TRBJ2-5; D perhaps matches TRBD1 (5 bases). Germline CDR1 and CDR2: SEHNR and FQNEAQ (reference sequence). The CDR3 is made up of 13 amino acids. Trimming cost V 6 bases and J 5 bases, with 13 bases left between them. In DNA, the CDR3 is TGTGCCAGCAGGACCAGACAGAGGGAGACCCAGTACTTC. Protein sequence: CASRTRQRETQYF.

This clonotype was observed a handful of times. The chain combines TRBV12-3 or TRBV12-4 with TRBJ2-3, with D possibly TRBD1 on 5 matching bases. The CDR3 sequence is 12 residues long. V was shortened by 5 bases and J by 8 bases, with 11 bases between the two germline ends. DNA of the CDR3: TGTGCCAGCAGTGCCCCTAGGGGTACGCAGTATTTT. Translated, it gives CASSAPRGTQYF.

This clonotype was counted only a few times. This chain uses TRBV11-2 with TRBJ2-5, with 13 nucleotides matching TRBD2. After removal of 5 bases from V and 5 bases from J, the junction contained 5 bases not matched to a gene. The CDR3 sequence is 15 residues long. Per germline, CDR1 SGHAT and CDR2 FQNNGV. The CDR3 bases are TGTGCCAGCAGCCCTACGGGACTAGCGGGGGAGACCCAGTACTTC. It translates to CASSPTGLAGETQYF.

This clonotype was counted at least ten times. J is TRBJ2-7 and V is TRBV5-1; unclear D gene. The CDR3 loop spans 14 amino acids. V was cut by 0 bases and J by 2 bases, with 9 bases left in between. Germline CDR1 and CDR2: SGHRS and YFSETQ. The CDR3 is CASSLGQSTYEQYF. In DNA, the CDR3 is TGCGCCAGCAGCTTGGGCCAGAGTACCTACGAGCAGTACTTC.

This clonotype was counted between two and nine times. The gene calls are TRBV7-2 and TRBJ2-1; unclear D gene. This CDR3 has 14 residues. V lost 4 bases, J lost 4 bases, and 11 bases lay in between. Germline assignment: CDR1 SGHTA and CDR2 FQGNSA. Here the CDR3 reads CASSSHSLYNEQFF. In nucleotides, the CDR3 is TGTGCCAGCAGCTCCCATAGCCTATACAATGAGCAGTTCTTC.

The table lists this clonotype with a few counts. CDR3 residues: CASSSPPPGQTSRGYTF. The CDR3 DNA reads TGTGCCAGCAGCTCCCCGCCCCCGGGACAGACATCTAGAGGCTACACCTTC. The chain recombines TRBV7-9 with TRBJ1-2, with TRBD1 matching over 7 bases. V was clipped by 4 bases and J by 8 bases; unmatched bases: 19. There are 17 residues in the CDR3. CDR1 SEHNR and CDR2 FQNEAQ come from the germline V gene (reference sequence). The full variable domain, its missing parts supplied by reference TRBV7-9 and TRBJ1-2, is DTGVSQNPRHKITKRGQNVTFRCDPISEHNRLYWYRQTLGQGPEFLTYFQNEAQLEKSRLLSDRFSAERPKGSFSTLEIQRTEQGDSAMYLCASSSPPPGQTSRGYTFGSGTRLTVV.

CDR3 in amino acids: CASSRLSSGNNEQFF. DNA for the CDR3: TGTGCCAGCAGCCGTCTCTCTAGCGGGAACAATGAGCAGTTCTTC. The rearrangement joins TRBV7-2 to TRBJ2-1; 9 bases are a match to TRBD2. Germline-derived CDR1 and CDR2 are SGHTA and FQGNSA. The ends lost 5 bases at V and 5 bases at J; junction bases unmatched: 7. This CDR3 is built from 15 residues.

This chain uses TRBV20-1 with TRBJ2-2; D gene unclear. Germline CDR1 reads DFQATT; CDR2 reads SNEGSKA (reference sequence). V was cut by 6 bases and J by 0 bases, with 11 bases left in between. The CDR3 consists of 14 residues. The CDR3 is CSAEHRANTGELFF. The CDR3 DNA is TGCAGTGCAGAGCACCGGGCGAACACCGGGGAGCTGTTTTTT.

V and J are TRBV27 and TRBJ1-1, with D perhaps matching TRBD1 (6 bases). Germline assignment: CDR1 MNHEY and CDR2 SMNVEV (reference sequence). Trimming removed 4 bases from V and 3 bases from J, with 12 bases in between. The CDR3 runs to 14 residues. CDR3 DNA: TGTGCCAGCAGTTCACAGGGTAGGCACACTGAAGCTTTCTTT. Amino acid sequence: CASSSQGRHTEAFF.

CDR3 bases: TGTGCCAGCAGCCAGGGGGAAGGTTCTGCTGAAGCTTTCTTT. Protein product: CASSQGEGSAEAFF. V usage is TRBV3-1 and J usage is TRBJ1-1; tentatively, D is TRBD1 (5 bases). The length of the CDR3 is 14 residues. Germline V CDR1 and CDR2: LGHDT, YNNKEL (reference sequence). The germline V and J ends were trimmed by 3 bases and 6 bases, with 14 bases remaining between them.

The J gene is TRBJ2-3, the V gene TRBV9; 9 nucleotides agree with TRBD2. This CDR3 contains 16 residues. CDR1 SGDLS and CDR2 YYNGEE come from the germline V gene. V shed 5 bases, J shed 3 bases, and the junction held 10 bases outside the gene matches. CDR3 protein: CASSTSSGIYTDTQYF. In nucleotides, the CDR3 is TGTGCCAGCAGTACATCTAGCGGGATTTATACAGATACGCAGTATTTT.

This clonotype has a handful of counts. In DNA form, the CDR3 reads TGCAGTGCTGAGGGGACAGGGGTTGGGACTGAAGCTTTCTTT. Residues: CSAEGTGVGTEAFF. The rearrangement joins TRBV20-1 to TRBJ1-1; 10 nucleotides align to TRBD1. The CDR3 has 14 residues. Germline V gene data show CDR1 as DFQATT and CDR2 as SNEGSKA (reference sequence). V lost 5 bases to trimming and J lost 5 bases; unmatched junction nucleotides: 8.

This chain uses TRBV15 with TRBJ2-5, with a weak D call TRBD2 (5 bases). The V gene's germline CDR1 is LNHNV and CDR2 YYDKDF (reference sequence). The CDR3 spans 15 residues. V was clipped by 0 bases and J by 4 bases, with 12 bases between them. CDR3 nucleotide sequence: TGTGCCACCAGCAGAGAACGAGCCAGCGGAGAGACCCAGTACTTC. This encodes CATSRERASGETQYF.

This clonotype was found a few times. The J gene is TRBJ1-1, the V gene TRBV7-6; 9 bases map to TRBD1. Per germline, CDR1 SGHVS and CDR2 FNYEAQ. This CDR3 is built from 15 residues. Germline trimming cut 6 bases from V and 1 base from J; bases unmatched to any gene: 6. As DNA, the CDR3 is TGTGCCAGCAGTGGTGGGACAGGGAAGAACACTGAAGCTTTCTTT. This translates into CASSGGTGKNTEAFF.

The chain links TRBV28 to TRBJ2-5, with D perhaps given as TRBD1 or TRBD2 (6 bases each). This CDR3 has 14 amino acids. Deletions cut 3 bases from V and 3 bases from J, with 11 bases between. Germline V lookup: CDR1 MDHEN, CDR2 SYDVKM. Here the CDR3 reads CASSFGGSEETQYF. The CDR3 DNA sequence: TGTGCCAGCAGTTTCGGGGGCAGCGAAGAGACCCAGTACTTC. Combining the CDR3 with reference TRBV28 and TRBJ2-5 gives the whole variable domain DVKVTQSSRYLVKRTGEKVFLECVQDMDHENMFWYRQDPGLGLRLIYFSYDVKMKEKGDIPEGYSVSREKKERFSLILESASTNQTSMYLCASSFGGSEETQYFGPGTRLLVL.

This clonotype was seen a handful of times. The chain links TRBV12-3 or TRBV12-4 to TRBJ2-5, with D possibly TRBD2 on 7 matching bases. Trimming removed 5 bases at V and 3 bases at J, with 19 bases between. The CDR3 runs 16 residues. In nucleotides, the CDR3 is TGTGCCAGCAGTCTCGGGGAGGGGGTATCAGAAGAGACCCAGTACTTC. Translated: CASSLGEGVSEETQYF.